This T cell receptor beta chain was obtained from a study of cytomegalovirus exposure and HLA in healthy donors. A multiplex PCR was run with 60 Vbeta primers and 13 Jbeta primers. The table came from immunoSEQ multiplex PCR; TCRdb's copy has only in-frame clones and leaves some out. This sample has roughly 87,000 clones, with 70% to 75% found just once. As to this clone: Its antigen is currently unknown.

CDR1 and CDR2 (germline): MNHNS, SASEGT. V shed 6 bases and J shed 4 bases, with 10 bases lying between them. There are 13 residues in the CDR3. Whole-study results and caveats: Follow-up analysis seemed to connect common viral pathogens with several of the most significant clusters identified. An assumption of roughly uniform sequencing depth across donors underlay the presence/absence analyses.

V and J are TRBV6-1 and TRBJ1-5, with D possibly being TRBD1 (5 bases). The receptor comes from a man aged 60 to 75 in good health and CMV-seronegative. The sequencing sample was made of PBMCs. CDR3 DNA: TGTGCCAGCAGACCCGACAGAAATCAGCCCCAGCATTTT. It translates to CASRPDRNQPQHF.